Below are 25 T cell receptor beta chains sequenced from a single sample in a study of T-cell memory formation after mild COVID-19 (dated by TCRdb to the early 2020s). Libraries were made using 5' RACE. The listed sequencing device is Illumina NovaSeq 6000. Using fastp trimming at Q25 and MiXCR clonotype assembly, TCRdb reanalyzed the public sequencing data and kept in-frame beta chains. Each CDR3 protein gets just one entry, which takes the most common genes and DNA from the rows behind it. The sample contains approximately 580,000 distinct CDR3 sequences, just over 20% of them found a single time. The ten top clones hold under 15% of the sample. Material for sequencing was PBMCs or a T cell subset sorted from them (not recorded which). These receptors all come from an adult woman who had mild COVID-19 (a few samples of this study predate the infection). The sample titles of this study are shuffled in the database, so cell type and time point are left out; the donor was told from shared clones.

The chain carries TRBV7-3 and TRBJ2-7, with D perhaps matching TRBD1 or TRBD2 (6 bases each). Germline values: CDR1 SGHTA, CDR2 FQGTGA. V lost 5 bases and J 4 bases, leaving 18 bases between the germline ends. This CDR3 comprises 15 residues. The CDR3 DNA reads TGTGCCAGCAGCCCACAAGGGGGGTATTCTTACGAGCAGTACTTC. Its translation is CASSPQGGYSYEQYF.

This clonotype has a count of ten or more. The V call is TRBV6-2 or TRBV6-3, the J call TRBJ2-2; D is undetermined. Per the germline V gene, CDR1 is MNHEY and CDR2 is SVGEGT. The CDR3 length is 13 residues. V lost 4 bases to trimming and J lost 3 bases, with 6 bases between them. The CDR3 nucleotides read TGTGCCAGCAGTTTATCAGACACCGGGGAGCTGTTTTTT. It encodes CASSLSDTGELFF.

This clonotype was detected only a few times. V and J are TRBV5-1 and TRBJ2-6; a possible D gene is TRBD1 (6 bases). The CDR3 runs 15 residues. CDR1 and CDR2 from the germline V gene are SGHRS and YFSETQ. The V end was cut by 4 bases, the J end by 4 bases, with 12 bases between. The CDR3 nucleotides are TGCGCCAGCAGCCATACAGGGACCGGGGCCAACGTCCTGACTTTC. Translation: CASSHTGTGANVLTF.

This clonotype has only a few counts. The chain is built from TRBV18 and TRBJ2-1; D gene ambiguous. Germline CDR1 is KGHSH and CDR2 is LQKENI. The CDR3 has 12 amino acids. V was shortened by 4 bases and J by 10 bases, with 11 bases between the two germline ends. The CDR3 coding sequence is TGTGCCAGCTCACGTGGTGGCTGGGAGCAGTTCTTC. Amino acid sequence: CASSRGGWEQFF.

The J gene is TRBJ2-1, the V gene TRBV5-1; TRBD2 aligns across 13 bases. The CDR3 is made up of 17 amino acids. Germline assignment: CDR1 SGHRS and CDR2 YFSETQ. Losses at the gene ends were 1 base for V and 9 bases for J; bases not matched to a gene: 10. CDR3 sequence reads: CASSLSPTSGRAGEQFF. The CDR3 coding sequence is TGCGCCAGCAGCTTGAGTCCCACTAGCGGGAGGGCGGGTGAGCAGTTCTTC.

The chain couples TRBV4-2 to TRBJ2-1; D uncertain. There are 15 residues in the CDR3. V shed 0 bases and J shed 7 bases, with 13 bases lying between them. In germline, CDR1 is LGHNA, CDR2 YNFKEQ. The CDR3 sequence is CASSQDFSAGNEQFF. The CDR3 coding sequence is TGTGCCAGCAGCCAAGATTTTTCCGCCGGAAATGAGCAGTTCTTC.

This sequence joins TRBV7-2 and TRBJ1-5; no reliable D call. Germline V gene sequence: CDR1 SGHTA, CDR2 FQGNSA. The ends were cut back, 5 bases at V and 0 bases at J, with 8 bases in the middle. The CDR3 covers 14 residues. CDR3 residues: CASSPPDSNQPQHF. The CDR3, as DNA: TGTGCCAGCAGCCCGCCAGATAGCAATCAGCCCCAGCATTTT. Full variable domain (missing parts from reference TRBV7-2 and TRBJ1-5): GAGVSQSPSNKVTEKGKDVELRCDPISGHTALYWYRQSLGQGLEFLIYFQGNSAPDKSGLPSDRFSAERTGGSVSTLTIQRTQQEDSAVYLCASSPPDSNQPQHFGDGTRLSIL.

This clonotype has more than one count but fewer than ten. The genes are TRBV5-1 and TRBJ2-6; no clear D. CDR1 SGHRS and CDR2 YFSETQ come from the germline V gene. The CDR3 is 16 amino acids. V was shortened by 0 bases and J by 4 bases, with 11 bases between the two germline ends. CDR3 coding DNA: TGCGCCAGCAGCTTGGTTGTGGGCTCCGGGGCCAACGTCCTGACTTTC. Encoded protein: CASSLVVGSGANVLTF.

The V call is TRBV12-3 or TRBV12-4, the J call TRBJ2-5, with D possibly TRBD2 on 5 matching bases. The ends were cut back, 6 bases at V and 0 bases at J, with 8 bases in the middle. The CDR3 covers 13 residues. The CDR3 spells CASRDLYQETQYF. CDR3 coding DNA: TGTGCCAGCAGGGACTTGTACCAAGAGACCCAGTACTTC.

This clonotype was counted ten times or more. The CDR3 nucleotides are TGTGCCAGCAGCTTAGCAGGTCAGGGGGTACCCTACAATGAGCAGTTCTTC. Its translation: CASSLAGQGVPYNEQFF. V gene TRBV7-6 combines with J gene TRBJ2-1, with TRBD1 identical over 7 bases. This CDR3 region has 17 residues. Germline V CDR1 and CDR2: SGHVS, FNYEAQ. Trimming took 0 bases from V and 2 from J; bases not matched to a gene: 7.

This chain uses TRBV30 with TRBJ2-7, with a weak D call TRBD1 (6 bases). Trimming shortened V by 4 bases and J by 0 bases, and 10 bases separated the two germline ends. Per germline, CDR1 GTSNPN and CDR2 SVGIG (reference sequence). CDR3 length equals 13 residues. The CDR3 DNA reads as TGTGCCTGGACTCGGGACAACTCCTACGAGCAGTACTTC. Translating gives CAWTRDNSYEQYF. Full variable domain (missing parts from reference TRBV30 and TRBJ2-7): SQTIHQWPATLVQPVGSPLSLECTVEGTSNPNLYWYRQAAGRGLQLLFYSVGIGQISSEVPQNLSASRPQDRQFILSSKKLLLSDSGFYLCAWTRDNSYEQYFGPGTRLTVT.

The chain links TRBV5-1 to TRBJ2-2, with 8 bases aligning to TRBD2. The length of the CDR3 is 17 residues. V gave up 3 bases and J gave up 12 bases; unmatched junction bases: 19. CDR1 is SGHRS, CDR2 YFSETQ, per germline. The CDR3 reads CASSSGAGLDPRSQLFF. The CDR3 DNA reads TGCGCCAGCAGCTCAGGGGCGGGACTAGATCCCCGTTCCCAGCTGTTTTTT.

The chain combines TRBV12-3 or TRBV12-4 with TRBJ2-5; 8 bases fit TRBD2. V shed 2 bases, J shed 2 bases, and the junction held 7 bases outside the gene matches. The CDR3 covers 16 residues. Here the CDR3 reads CASSLLPGLGQETQYF. For the CDR3, the DNA is TGTGCCAGCAGTTTACTTCCGGGACTAGGGCAAGAGACCCAGTACTTC.

V and J are TRBV19 and TRBJ2-1; maybe TRBD2 (7 bases). V gave up 3 bases and J gave up 7 bases, with 13 bases separating them. This CDR3 is built from 14 residues. Germline lookup yields CDR1 LNHDA and CDR2 SQIVND (reference sequence). This CDR3 reads CASSIRGAGNEQFF. As DNA, the CDR3 is TGTGCCAGTAGTATCCGGGGGGCCGGGAATGAGCAGTTCTTC.

This chain's CDR3 is CASSLGAGRTDQPQHF. CDR3 coding DNA: TGCGCCAGCAGCTTGGGGGCGGGACGTACCGATCAGCCCCAGCATTTT. The chain links TRBV5-1 to TRBJ1-5; D is possibly TRBD1 (5 bases). The CDR3 consists of 16 residues. V was trimmed by 0 bases and J by 5 bases, leaving 15 bases between them. Germline CDR1 reads SGHRS; CDR2 reads YFSETQ. The full variable domain, its missing parts supplied by reference TRBV5-1 and TRBJ1-5, is KAGVTQTPRYLIKTRGQQVTLSCSPISGHRSVSWYQQTPGQGLQFLFEYFSETQRNKGNFPGRFSGRQFSNSRSEMNVSTLELGDSALYLCASSLGAGRTDQPQHFGDGTRLSIL.

The V call is TRBV7-9, the J call TRBJ1-1, with 9 bases identical to TRBD1. After removal of 5 bases from V and 6 bases from J, the junction contained 10 bases not matched to a gene. CDR1 and CDR2 (germline): SEHNR, FQNEAQ (reference sequence). CDR3 size: 15 residues. CDR3 protein: CASSKITQGAAEAFF. CDR3 DNA: TGTGCCAGCAGCAAGATCACACAGGGGGCCGCTGAAGCTTTCTTT.

J is TRBJ1-5 and V is TRBV20-1; the D is unclear. This CDR3 region has 12 residues. Between the trimmed V and J ends, which lost 5 bases and 4 bases, there was a span of 9 bases. CDR1 is DFQATT and CDR2 is SNEGSKA in the germline V gene (reference sequence). The CDR3, as DNA: TGCAGTGCTCCGACTGGGAATCAGCCCCAGCATTTT. Amino acid sequence: CSAPTGNQPQHF.

This clonotype was observed a handful of times. CDR3 in DNA: TGCAGTGCTACCGGCGGGGGACTAGACTTCACAGATACGCAGTATTTT. Translating gives CSATGGGLDFTDTQYF. The chain links TRBV20-1 to TRBJ2-3; TRBD2 matches at 8 bases. This CDR3 has 16 amino acids. CDR1 is DFQATT and CDR2 is SNEGSKA in the germline V gene (reference sequence). J lost 2 bases, V lost 4 bases, and 11 bases had no gene match.

V and J are TRBV30 and TRBJ2-1; D not resolved. The V end was cut by 2 bases, the J end by 6 bases, with 8 bases between. The CDR3 runs to 12 residues. The germline V gene encodes CDR1 GTSNPN and CDR2 SVGIG (reference sequence). This CDR3 reads CAWSLLINEQFF. For the CDR3, the DNA is TGTGCCTGGAGTCTCCTGATCAATGAGCAGTTCTTC.

The gene calls are TRBV7-9 and TRBJ2-7; D is perhaps TRBD1 (7 bases). In germline, CDR1 is SEHNR, CDR2 FQNEAQ (reference sequence). V was pared by 3 bases and J by 0 bases, with 15 bases between. This CDR3 is 16 amino acids long. The CDR3 DNA reads as TGTGCCAGCAGCTTTTCTGCAGGGGGGAACTCCTACGAGCAGTACTTC. Translated: CASSFSAGGNSYEQYF.

This chain joins TRBV4-1 and TRBJ2-1; no clear D. This CDR3 region has 17 residues. Germline V gene sequence: CDR1 MGHRA, CDR2 YSYEKL. V lost 5 bases, J lost 0 bases, and 17 bases lay in between. CDR3 residues: CASSRINGPSSYNEQFF. DNA for the CDR3: TGCGCCAGCAGCAGAATTAATGGTCCTTCCTCCTACAATGAGCAGTTCTTC.

This clonotype came up a few times. The chain combines TRBV7-2 with TRBJ2-1, with D possibly TRBD2 on 5 matching bases. The CDR3 runs 12 residues. Germline values: CDR1 SGHTA, CDR2 FQGNSA. V was cut by 5 bases and J by 7 bases, with 9 bases left in between. CDR3 DNA: TGTGCCAGCAGCCGGGATCATAATGAGCAGTTCTTC. Amino acid sequence: CASSRDHNEQFF.

The CDR3 sequence: CASTSSPYEQYF. CDR3 sequence (DNA): TGTGCCAGCACCTCTTCCCCCTACGAGCAGTACTTC. The rearrangement uses TRBV7-6 and TRBJ2-7; unclear D gene. The germline V and J ends were trimmed by 7 bases and 2 bases, with 9 bases remaining between them. The germline gives CDR1 SGHVS, CDR2 FNYEAQ. This CDR3 comprises 12 residues.

The chain links TRBV5-1 to TRBJ2-2; TRBD1 matches 8 bases. V lost 0 bases to trimming and J lost 3 bases; unmatched junction nucleotides: 1. Germline V gene data show CDR1 as SGHRS and CDR2 as YFSETQ. The CDR3 is made up of 15 amino acids. CDR3 sequence: CASSLGDRHTGELFF. CDR3 sequence (DNA): TGCGCCAGCAGCTTGGGGGACAGGCACACCGGGGAGCTGTTTTTT.

This clonotype was counted between two and nine times. CDR3 sequence reads: CASSPGITDTQYF. In DNA form, the CDR3 reads TGTGCCAGCTCACCAGGGATCACAGATACGCAGTATTTT. The chain combines TRBV18 with TRBJ2-3; no clear D. V was shortened by 2 bases and J by 2 bases, with 5 bases between the two germline ends. CDR1 and CDR2 (germline): KGHSH, LQKENI. CDR3 length equals 13 residues. Full variable domain (rest looked up from reference TRBV18 and TRBJ2-3): NAGVMQNPRHLVRRRGQEARLRCSPMKGHSHVYWYRQLPEEGLKFMVYLQKENIIDESGMPKERFSAEFPKEGPSILRIQQVVRGDSAAYFCASSPGITDTQYFGPGTRLTVL.